These 12 T cell receptor beta chains were all obtained from the same sample, sequenced in a study of T cells after posttransplantation cyclophosphamide. This table comes from immunoSEQ multiplex PCR, and its TCRdb copy is limited to in-frame clones, with some not included. The sample is made up of about 14,000 clones, none counted only once. A marrow graft followed busulfan-fludarabine conditioning, with cyclophosphamide on days +3 and +4. The input for sequencing was PBMCs, taken more than 950 days after allogeneic stem cell transplant with posttransplant cyclophosphamide. Source of these receptors: a female patient aged 40-49 years who received an allogeneic stem cell transplant from a related donor, was CMV-positive, and had no GVHD. A share of the T cells may be of graft donor origin.

The table lists this clone with many counts. V gene TRBV25-1 combines with J gene TRBJ1-3, with 8 bases fitting TRBD1. Germline values: CDR1 MGHDK, CDR2 SYGVNS. J gave up 0 bases and V 6 bases, and 4 bases lay outside the gene matches. The CDR3 has 15 amino acids. The CDR3, as DNA: TGTGCCAGCAGCATAGGGACAGGCTCTGGAAACACCATATATTTT. The encoded protein is CASSIGTGSGNTIYF. Based on the CDR3 plus reference TRBV25-1 and TRBJ1-3, the full variable domain is EADIYQTPRYLVIGTGKKITLECSQTMGHDKMYWYQQDPGMELHLIHYSYGVNSTEKGDLSSESTVSRIRTEHFPLTLESARPSHTSQYLCASSIGTGSGNTIYFGEGSWLTVV.

This clone was observed at least ten times. V usage is TRBV15 and J usage is TRBJ2-1; no firm D call. Per germline, CDR1 LNHNV and CDR2 YYDKDF (reference sequence). The CDR3 length is 16 residues. The V end was cut by 0 bases, the J end by 7 bases, with 16 bases between. CDR3 amino acids: CATSRDSGSFGNEQFF. CDR3 nucleotides: TGTGCCACCAGCAGAGATTCCGGGTCCTTTGGGAATGAGCAGTTCTTC.

The chain carries TRBV27 and TRBJ1-1; unclear D gene. Trimming removed 6 bases at V and 0 bases at J, with 11 bases between. CDR1 is MNHEY, CDR2 SMNVEV, per germline (reference sequence). The CDR3 extends over 14 amino acids. The CDR3 DNA reads TGTGCCAGCAGCCCGACACTTGTGAACACTGAAGCTTTCTTT. This encodes CASSPTLVNTEAFF.

Ten or more counts support this clone. The chain is built from TRBV5-1 and TRBJ1-1, with 10 bases identical to TRBD1. This CDR3 has 14 amino acids. V lost 3 bases to trimming and J lost 5 bases; unmatched junction nucleotides: 4. Germline V CDR1 and CDR2: SGHRS, YFSETQ. The CDR3 DNA is TGCGCCAGCAGCTCGACAGGGGGCGGGACTGAAGCTTTCTTT. Encoded protein: CASSSTGGGTEAFF.

This clone showed up many times. This chain links TRBV29-1 with TRBJ1-2; possibly TRBD1 for D (5 bases). Trimming pared 0 bases from V and 7 bases from J, leaving 12 bases between. This CDR3 comprises 13 residues. The V gene's germline CDR1 is SQVTM and CDR2 ANQGSEA. CDR3 region: CSVEDQGRAGYTF. CDR3 in DNA: TGCAGCGTTGAAGATCAGGGTAGGGCTGGCTACACCTTC.

This clone is labeled as medium-sized (0.01 to 0.1%). This sequence joins TRBV19 and TRBJ1-5; D is ambiguous. The V end was cut by 9 bases, the J end by 6 bases, with 18 bases between. The CDR3 consists of 14 residues. CDR1 is LNHDA and CDR2 is SQIVND in the germline V gene (reference sequence). The CDR3 coding sequence is TGTGCCAGCAAATCGGGGTCGTCGGGTCAGCCCCAGCATTTT. It specifies CASKSGSSGQPQHF.

This clone was counted ten times or more. This chain uses TRBV5-4 with TRBJ2-3; 7 nucleotides match TRBD1. The CDR3 spans 16 residues. CDR1 is SGHNT, CDR2 YYREEE, per germline (reference sequence). With 3 bases clipped from V and 4 bases from J, the junction kept 11 bases outside the gene matches. The CDR3 sequence is CASSSDRDPWSDTQYF. Written as DNA, the CDR3 is TGTGCCAGCAGCTCCGACAGGGACCCTTGGTCAGATACGCAGTATTTT.

This clone occurred many times. The CDR3 sequence is CSVEGEGMGYEQYF. The CDR3 nucleotides read TGCAGCGTTGAAGGGGAGGGGATGGGTTACGAGCAGTACTTC. This chain links TRBV29-1 with TRBJ2-7; 7 bases are a match to TRBD2. Germline V gene lookup returns CDR1 SQVTM and CDR2 ANQGSEA. This CDR3 region has 14 residues. Germline trimming cut 1 base from V and 4 bases from J; bases unmatched to any gene: 7.

In this sample, this clone turned up a few times. The rearrangement uses TRBV11-2 and TRBJ2-5; no clear D. The end of the DNA fits TRBJ2-7 better, so the J call may be wrong. Germline V gene data show CDR1 as SGHAT and CDR2 as FQNNGV. CDR3 length: 11 residues. The CDR3 reads CASSLVYEQYF. Written as DNA, the CDR3 is TGTGCCAGCAGCCTTGTCTACGAGCAGTACTTC.

This clone has just a few counts. The chain recombines TRBV7-6 with TRBJ2-1; 9 bases map to TRBD1. In germline, CDR1 is SGHVS, CDR2 FNYEAQ. The trim removed 5 bases at V and 8 bases at J, leaving 10 bases unmatched. The CDR3 runs 15 residues. DNA for the CDR3: TGTGCCAGCAGCCCCGGACAGGGGTTAAGGGATGAGCAGTTCTTC. Translation: CASSPGQGLRDEQFF.

This clone has only a few counts. J is TRBJ2-3 and V is TRBV7-9, with D tentatively TRBD1 (5 bases). Per the germline V gene, CDR1 is SEHNR and CDR2 is FQNEAQ (reference sequence). CDR3 size: 14 residues. Trimming shortened V by 1 base and J by 0 bases, and 5 bases separated the two germline ends. As DNA, the CDR3 is TGTGCCAGCAGCTTAGAGGGGAGCACAGATACGCAGTATTTT. Amino acids: CASSLEGSTDTQYF.

In this sample, this clone turned up a few times. This chain links TRBV7-9 with TRBJ1-4, with 7 positions matching TRBD1. The CDR3 runs 15 residues. CDR1 is SEHNR, CDR2 FQNEAQ, per germline (reference sequence). J lost 5 bases, V lost 4 bases, and 7 bases had no gene match. This CDR3 is CASSSWTGVNEKLFF. Here the CDR3 DNA reads TGTGCCAGCAGCTCTTGGACAGGCGTAAATGAAAAACTGTTTTTT.